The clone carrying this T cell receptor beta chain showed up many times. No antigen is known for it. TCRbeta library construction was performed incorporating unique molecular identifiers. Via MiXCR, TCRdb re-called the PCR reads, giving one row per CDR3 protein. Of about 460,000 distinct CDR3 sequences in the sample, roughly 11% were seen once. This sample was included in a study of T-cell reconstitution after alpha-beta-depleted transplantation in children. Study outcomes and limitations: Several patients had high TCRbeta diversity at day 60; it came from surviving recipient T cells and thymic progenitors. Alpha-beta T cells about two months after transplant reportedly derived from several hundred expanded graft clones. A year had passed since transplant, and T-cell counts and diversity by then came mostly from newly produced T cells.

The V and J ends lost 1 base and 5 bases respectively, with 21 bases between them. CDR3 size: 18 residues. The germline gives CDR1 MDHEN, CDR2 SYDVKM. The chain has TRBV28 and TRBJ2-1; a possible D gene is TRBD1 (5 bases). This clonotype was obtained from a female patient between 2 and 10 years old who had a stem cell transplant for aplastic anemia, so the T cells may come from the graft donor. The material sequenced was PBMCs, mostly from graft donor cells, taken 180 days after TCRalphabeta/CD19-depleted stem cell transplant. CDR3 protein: CASSLLASGRVKDNEQFF. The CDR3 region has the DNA TGTGCCAGCAGTTTATTGGCGTCAGGCAGGGTAAAAGACAATGAGCAGTTCTTC.